The 17 T cell receptor beta chains below all came from one sample that was sequenced in a study of blood T cell repertoires in COVID-19. The repertoire was sequenced with immunoSEQ multiplex PCR; TCRdb's copy has only in-frame clones and lacks some. The sample consists of fewer than 85,000 clones, about 90% of them appearing once. Sequences were obtained from peripheral blood. The origin of the receptors is a man in his forties or fifties with active COVID-19.

The rearrangement joins TRBV27 to TRBJ2-7; 7 nucleotides align to TRBD1. V shed 6 bases and J 3 bases; nucleotides not matched to a gene: 14. This CDR3 region has 16 residues. Germline V gene data show CDR1 as MNHEY and CDR2 as SMNVEV (reference sequence). For the CDR3, the DNA is TGTGCCAGCAGCCATCGCCGGGACAGAGTTAACTACGAGCAGTACTTC. It specifies CASSHRRDRVNYEQYF.

The chain is built from TRBV29-1 and TRBJ1-5, with TRBD1 matching 10 bases. This CDR3 is built from 12 residues. Germline CDR1 is SQVTM and CDR2 is ANQGSEA. The J segment lost 6 bases and the V segment lost 4 bases, leaving 0 bases of the junction unmatched. The CDR3 coding sequence is TGCAGCGTTGGGACAGGGGGTCAGCCCCAGCATTTT. Translation gives CSVGTGGQPQHF.

This sequence joins TRBV11-2 and TRBJ1-2; perhaps TRBD1 as D (6 bases). The CDR3 totals 13 residues. The V and J ends lost 5 bases and 4 bases respectively, with 11 bases between them. Germline CDR1 and CDR2: SGHAT and FQNNGV. This CDR3 is CASSPRGAYGYTF. Written as DNA, the CDR3 is TGTGCCAGCAGCCCACGGGGGGCCTATGGCTACACCTTC.

The chain uses TRBV3-1 (or the pseudogene TRBV3-2) and TRBJ1-3; no reliable D call. The CDR3 is 14 amino acids. From germline, CDR1 is LGHDT and CDR2 YNNKEL (reference sequence). V dropped 2 bases and J dropped 0 bases, with 5 bases sitting between them. CDR3 loop: CASSQHSSGNTIYF. The CDR3 DNA sequence: TGTGCCAGCAGCCAACACAGCTCTGGAAACACCATATATTTT.

This chain uses TRBV30 with TRBJ1-1; 8 bases align to TRBD1. The junction had 8 bases not matched to a gene; V was cut back by 5 bases and J by 6 bases. CDR1 GTSNPN and CDR2 SVGIG come from the germline V gene (reference sequence). This CDR3 comprises 13 residues. CDR3 in amino acids: CAWGQQGVAEAFF. The CDR3 coding sequence is TGTGCCTGGGGTCAACAGGGGGTGGCTGAAGCTTTCTTT. Supplemented by reference TRBV30 and TRBJ1-1, the full variable domain reads SQTIHQWPATLVQPVGSPLSLECTVEGTSNPNLYWYRQAAGRGLQLLFYSVGIGQISSEVPQNLSASRPQDRQFILSSKKLLLSDSGFYLCAWGQQGVAEAFFGQGTRLTVV.

The chain recombines TRBV6-2 or TRBV6-3 with TRBJ1-6; D is undetermined. From germline, CDR1 is MNHEY and CDR2 SVGEGT. This CDR3 comprises 14 residues. Trimming left V 4 bases short and J 6 bases short, with 10 bases between. CDR3 DNA sequence: TGTGCCAGCAGTTTCCTGGCCGCTAATTCACCCCTCCACTTT. Translation gives CASSFLAANSPLHF.

This clone was seen more than once but under ten times. This rearrangement joins TRBV6-5 to TRBJ1-1; D not resolved. The CDR3 runs to 11 residues. V dropped 7 bases and J dropped 0 bases, with 3 bases sitting between them. Germline V gives CDR1 MNHEY, CDR2 SVGAGI. The CDR3 DNA reads TGTGCCAGCACCATGAACACTGAAGCTTTCTTT. Protein sequence: CASTMNTEAFF.

This clone was seen once. The rearrangement links TRBV7-9 to TRBJ2-7; weak D call: TRBD2 (5 bases). This CDR3 is 15 amino acids long. CDR1 is SEHNR and CDR2 is FQNEAQ in the germline V gene (reference sequence). Trimming took off 0 bases at V and 5 bases at J, with 14 bases between the two ends. The CDR3 protein is CASSLAGVNDNEQYF. CDR3 DNA: TGTGCCAGCAGCTTAGCGGGAGTAAATGACAACGAGCAGTACTTC. The entire variable domain, with the rest obtained from reference TRBV7-9 and TRBJ2-7, is as follows: DTGVSQNPRHKITKRGQNVTFRCDPISEHNRLYWYRQTLGQGPEFLTYFQNEAQLEKSRLLSDRFSAERPKGSFSTLEIQRTEQGDSAMYLCASSLAGVNDNEQYFGPGTRLTVT.

The chain uses TRBV9 and TRBJ2-5, with D uncertain. V was clipped by 0 bases and J by 5 bases, with 11 bases between them. This CDR3 contains 14 residues. Germline V lookup: CDR1 SGDLS, CDR2 YYNGEE. This CDR3 is CASSVGNSRETQYF. CDR3 DNA sequence: TGTGCCAGCAGCGTAGGTAATAGCCGGGAGACCCAGTACTTC.

The gene calls are TRBV19 and TRBJ1-4; 7 bases line up with TRBD1. The CDR3 sequence is 14 residues long. Unmatched junction bases numbered 7, after V lost 7 bases and J lost 5 bases. Germline lookup yields CDR1 LNHDA and CDR2 SQIVND (reference sequence). The CDR3 sequence: CASMTGQTNEKLFF. The CDR3 region has the DNA TGTGCCAGTATGACGGGACAGACAAATGAAAAACTGTTTTTT.

This clone was counted once. The chain is built from TRBV7-3 and TRBJ1-1; 7 bases match TRBD1. Germline V gene lookup returns CDR1 SGHTA and CDR2 FQGTGA. This CDR3 comprises 15 residues. The V and J ends lost 1 base and 1 base, in that order; junction bases with no gene match: 3. CDR3 sequence (DNA): TGTGCCAGCAGCTTAAGAGGGGGCAGGAACACTGAAGCTTTCTTT. Translated, it gives CASSLRGGRNTEAFF.

The chain combines TRBV27 with TRBJ2-7; 7 bases match TRBD1. The CDR3 runs 15 residues. The germline gives CDR1 MNHEY, CDR2 SMNVEV (reference sequence). V was pared by 5 bases and J by 2 bases, with 9 bases of the junction left unmatched. The CDR3 loop reads CASSEGTAKPYEQYF. The CDR3 nucleotides are TGTGCCAGCAGTGAAGGGACAGCCAAACCCTACGAGCAGTACTTC.

V usage is TRBV7-2 and J usage is TRBJ1-2; D gene ambiguous. CDR1 SGHTA and CDR2 FQGNSA come from the germline V gene. The CDR3 is 15 amino acids. Trimming cost V 5 bases and J 1 base, with 14 bases left between them. Here the CDR3 reads CASSPPSTLNYGYTF. CDR3 DNA: TGTGCCAGCAGCCCCCCCTCAACTCTTAACTATGGCTACACCTTC. The full variable domain, completed using reference TRBV7-2 and TRBJ1-2, is GAGVSQSPSNKVTEKGKDVELRCDPISGHTALYWYRQSLGQGLEFLIYFQGNSAPDKSGLPSDRFSAERTGGSVSTLTIQRTQQEDSAVYLCASSPPSTLNYGYTFGSGTRLTVV.

V and J are TRBV27 and TRBJ1-6, with 7 bases fitting TRBD1. The trim removed 2 bases at V and 10 bases at J, leaving 11 bases unmatched. CDR1 MNHEY and CDR2 SMNVEV come from the germline V gene (reference sequence). This CDR3 has 16 amino acids. CDR3 DNA sequence: TGTGCCAGCAGTTTAAAAGACAGGGCGGTCAGGTCACCCCTCCACTTT. Its protein product is CASSLKDRAVRSPLHF.

A few counts support this clone. The chain combines TRBV14 with TRBJ2-3; 8 bases agree with TRBD2. There are 14 residues in the CDR3. Trimming took 1 base from V and 8 from J; bases not matched to a gene: 5. Germline V gene lookup returns CDR1 SGHDN and CDR2 FVKESK. Written as DNA, the CDR3 is TGTGCCAGCAGCCAAGGGACTAGCCTGGCTACGCAGTATTTT. Its translation is CASSQGTSLATQYF.

The chain carries TRBV11-2 and TRBJ2-7; tentative D call: TRBD1 (7 bases). Per germline, CDR1 SGHAT and CDR2 FQNNGV. Trimming removed 1 base at V and 3 bases at J, with 10 bases between. The CDR3 extends over 14 amino acids. This CDR3 reads CASSLGGTDYEQYF. The CDR3 region has the DNA TGTGCCAGCAGCTTAGGCGGGACAGACTACGAGCAGTACTTC.

V and J are TRBV28 and TRBJ1-2; no reliable D call. CDR3 size: 13 residues. Trimming removed 2 bases at V and 4 bases at J, with 8 bases between. CDR1 is MDHEN, CDR2 SYDVKM, per germline. The CDR3 DNA reads as TGTGCCAGCAGTTTACGGGGAATCTATGGCTACACCTTC. Translated, it gives CASSLRGIYGYTF.